This TCR beta chain came from a study of lymphopenia after photon versus proton radiotherapy. Here immunoSEQ multiplex PCR was the method, and the copy in TCRdb shows in-frame clones only, minus some. The sample has over 35,000 clones, just over 85% seen once; the top ten hold around 10%. Regarding this clone: Its antigen is unknown.

Study findings and constraints: Authors raise, but do not show, better survival with proton therapy. Relative stability marked proton patients; photon patients lost diversity and naive cells.

This CDR3 comprises 15 residues. Trimming took 5 bases from V and 0 from J, leaving 11 bases between them. Germline loops: CDR1 SGHVS, CDR2 FNYEAQ. V and J are TRBV7-6 and TRBJ1-3; D is perhaps TRBD1 (5 bases). The sample in question was peripheral blood, obtained from a patient treated with proton-based radiotherapy. The TCR sequence derives from a woman aged 65 to 85 with pancreatic cancer. Some clones in this sample may be carry-over from other donors' samples. The CDR3 here is CASSPSGGSGNTIYF. The CDR3 region has the DNA TGTGCCAGCAGCCCCTCGGGGGGCTCTGGAAACACCATATATTTT.